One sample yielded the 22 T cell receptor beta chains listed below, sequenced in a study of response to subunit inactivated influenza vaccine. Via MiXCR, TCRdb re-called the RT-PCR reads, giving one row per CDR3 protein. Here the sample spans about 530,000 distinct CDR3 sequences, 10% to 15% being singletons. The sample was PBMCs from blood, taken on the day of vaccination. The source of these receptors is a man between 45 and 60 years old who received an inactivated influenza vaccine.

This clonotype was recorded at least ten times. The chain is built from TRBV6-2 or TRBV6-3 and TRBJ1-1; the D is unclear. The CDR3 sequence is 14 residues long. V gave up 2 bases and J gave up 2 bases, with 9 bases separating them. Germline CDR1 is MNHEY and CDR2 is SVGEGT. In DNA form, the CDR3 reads TGTGCCAGCAGTTACGGCGGGAGAAACACTGAAGCTTTCTTT. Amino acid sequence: CASSYGGRNTEAFF.

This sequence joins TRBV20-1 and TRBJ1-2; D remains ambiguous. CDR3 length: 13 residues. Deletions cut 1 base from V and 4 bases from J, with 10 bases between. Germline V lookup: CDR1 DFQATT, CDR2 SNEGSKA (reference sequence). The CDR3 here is CSARGGATYGYTF. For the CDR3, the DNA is TGCAGTGCTAGAGGAGGAGCGACCTATGGCTACACCTTC.

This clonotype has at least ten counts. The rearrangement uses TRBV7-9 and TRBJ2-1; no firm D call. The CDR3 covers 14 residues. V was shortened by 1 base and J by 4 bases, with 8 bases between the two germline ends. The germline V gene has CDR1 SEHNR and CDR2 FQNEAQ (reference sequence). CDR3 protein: CASSLVFGYNEQFF. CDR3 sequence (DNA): TGTGCCAGCAGCTTAGTGTTCGGGTACAATGAGCAGTTCTTC.

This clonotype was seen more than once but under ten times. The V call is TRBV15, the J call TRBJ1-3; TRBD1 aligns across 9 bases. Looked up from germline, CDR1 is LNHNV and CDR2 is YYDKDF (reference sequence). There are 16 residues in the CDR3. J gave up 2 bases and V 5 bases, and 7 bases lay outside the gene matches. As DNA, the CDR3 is TGTGCCACCAGCCGGACGGGACAGGGAACTGGAAACACCATATATTTT. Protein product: CATSRTGQGTGNTIYF.

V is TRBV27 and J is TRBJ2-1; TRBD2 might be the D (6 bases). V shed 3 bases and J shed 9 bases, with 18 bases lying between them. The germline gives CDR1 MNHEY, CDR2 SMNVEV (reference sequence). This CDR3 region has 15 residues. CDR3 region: CASSFIGTPSSEQFF. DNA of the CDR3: TGTGCCAGCAGTTTTATCGGGACTCCGTCGAGTGAGCAGTTCTTC.

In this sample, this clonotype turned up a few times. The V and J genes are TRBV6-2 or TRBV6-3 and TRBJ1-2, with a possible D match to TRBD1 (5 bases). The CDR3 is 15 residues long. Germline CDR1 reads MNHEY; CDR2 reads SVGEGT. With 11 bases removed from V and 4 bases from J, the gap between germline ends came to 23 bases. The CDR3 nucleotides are TGTGCCGTCGGGGGTCCAAGATTAAGAGGCTATGGCTACACCTTC. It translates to CAVGGPRLRGYGYTF.

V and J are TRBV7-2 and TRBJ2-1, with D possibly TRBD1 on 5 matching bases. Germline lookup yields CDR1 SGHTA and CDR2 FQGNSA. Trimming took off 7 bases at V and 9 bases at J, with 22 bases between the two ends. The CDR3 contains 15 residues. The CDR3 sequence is CASTLGLVWQGEQFF. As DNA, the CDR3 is TGTGCCAGCACCCTAGGTCTAGTTTGGCAGGGTGAGCAGTTCTTC.

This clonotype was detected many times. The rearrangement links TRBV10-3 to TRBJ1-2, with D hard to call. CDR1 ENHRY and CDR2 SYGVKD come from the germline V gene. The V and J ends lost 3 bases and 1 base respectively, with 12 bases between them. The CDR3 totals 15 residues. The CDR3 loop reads CAISEVADFNYGYTF. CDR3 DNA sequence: TGTGCCATCAGTGAAGTTGCGGATTTTAACTATGGCTACACCTTC.

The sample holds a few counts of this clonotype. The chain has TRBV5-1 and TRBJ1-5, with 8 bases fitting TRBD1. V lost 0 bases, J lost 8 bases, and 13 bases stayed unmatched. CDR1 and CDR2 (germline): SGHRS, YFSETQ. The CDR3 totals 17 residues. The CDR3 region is CASSLGSGGQATEPQHF. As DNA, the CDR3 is TGCGCCAGCAGCTTGGGCTCGGGGGGACAGGCCACAGAGCCCCAGCATTTT.

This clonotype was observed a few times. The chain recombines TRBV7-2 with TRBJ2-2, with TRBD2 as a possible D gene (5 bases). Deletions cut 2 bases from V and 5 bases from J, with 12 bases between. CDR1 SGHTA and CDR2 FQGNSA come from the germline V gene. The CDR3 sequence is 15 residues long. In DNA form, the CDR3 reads TGTGCCAGCAGCTTACGCCAGCGAGGGACCGGGGAGCTGTTTTTT. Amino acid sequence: CASSLRQRGTGELFF.

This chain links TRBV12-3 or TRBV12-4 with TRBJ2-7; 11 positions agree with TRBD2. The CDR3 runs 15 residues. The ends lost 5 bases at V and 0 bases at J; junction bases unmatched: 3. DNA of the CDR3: TGTGCCAGCAGTCTGGGACTAGCGGTCTCCTACGAGCAGTACTTC. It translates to CASSLGLAVSYEQYF.

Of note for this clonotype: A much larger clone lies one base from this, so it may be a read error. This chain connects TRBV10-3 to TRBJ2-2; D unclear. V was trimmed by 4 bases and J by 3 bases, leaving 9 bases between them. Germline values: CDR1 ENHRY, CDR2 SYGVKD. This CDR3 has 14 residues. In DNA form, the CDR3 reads TGTGCCATCAGTGGCATCGCGCACACCGGGGAGCTGTTTTTT. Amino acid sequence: CAISGIAHTGELFF.

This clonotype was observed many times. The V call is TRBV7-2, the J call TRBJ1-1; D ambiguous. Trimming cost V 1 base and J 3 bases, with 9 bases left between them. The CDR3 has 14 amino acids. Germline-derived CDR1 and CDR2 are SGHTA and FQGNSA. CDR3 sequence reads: CASSLGFYDTEAFF. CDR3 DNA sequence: TGTGCCAGCAGCTTAGGGTTTTATGACACTGAAGCTTTCTTT.

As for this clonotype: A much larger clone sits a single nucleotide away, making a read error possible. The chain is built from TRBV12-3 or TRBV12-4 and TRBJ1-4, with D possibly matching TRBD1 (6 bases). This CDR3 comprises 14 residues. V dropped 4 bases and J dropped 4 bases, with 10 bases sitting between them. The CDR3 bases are TGTGCCAGCAGTTCAAGGGGGATTAATGAAAAACTGTTTTTT. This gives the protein CASSSRGINEKLFF.

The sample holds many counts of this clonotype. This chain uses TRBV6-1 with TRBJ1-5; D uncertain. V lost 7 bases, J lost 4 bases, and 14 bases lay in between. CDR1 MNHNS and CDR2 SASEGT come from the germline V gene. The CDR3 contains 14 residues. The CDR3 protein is CASIPRLGNQPQHF. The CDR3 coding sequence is TGTGCCAGCATTCCAAGGCTGGGGAATCAGCCCCAGCATTTT.

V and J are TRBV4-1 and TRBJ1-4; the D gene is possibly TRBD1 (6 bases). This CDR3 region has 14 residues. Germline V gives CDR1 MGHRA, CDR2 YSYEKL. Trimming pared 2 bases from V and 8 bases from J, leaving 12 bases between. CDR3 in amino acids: CASSQNWDNEKLFF. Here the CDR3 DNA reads TGCGCCAGCAGCCAAAACTGGGACAACGAAAAACTGTTTTTT.

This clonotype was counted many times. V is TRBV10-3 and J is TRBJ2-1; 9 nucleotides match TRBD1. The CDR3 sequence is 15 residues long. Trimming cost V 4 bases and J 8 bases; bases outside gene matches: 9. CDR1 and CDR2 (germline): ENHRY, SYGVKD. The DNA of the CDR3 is TGTGCCATCAGTGGCTGGGACAGGGTTCGCCATGAGCAGTTCTTC. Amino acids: CAISGWDRVRHEQFF.

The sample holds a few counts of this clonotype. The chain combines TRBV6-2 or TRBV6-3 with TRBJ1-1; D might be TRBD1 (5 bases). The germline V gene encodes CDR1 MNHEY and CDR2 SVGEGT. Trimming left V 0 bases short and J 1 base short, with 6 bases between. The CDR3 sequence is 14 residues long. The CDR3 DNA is TGTGCCAGCAGTTACTCGACAGCGAACACTGAAGCTTTCTTT. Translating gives CASSYSTANTEAFF.

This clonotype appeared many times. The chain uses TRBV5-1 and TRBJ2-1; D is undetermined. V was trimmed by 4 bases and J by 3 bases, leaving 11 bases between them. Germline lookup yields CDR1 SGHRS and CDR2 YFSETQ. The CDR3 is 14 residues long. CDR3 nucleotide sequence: TGCGCCAGCAGCGTTCCCGGGTTCTACAATGAGCAGTTCTTC. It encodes CASSVPGFYNEQFF.

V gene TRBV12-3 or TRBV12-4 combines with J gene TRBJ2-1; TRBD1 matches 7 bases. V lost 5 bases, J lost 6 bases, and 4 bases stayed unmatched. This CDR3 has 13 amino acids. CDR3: CASSMAGGNEQFF. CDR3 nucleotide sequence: TGTGCCAGCAGTATGGCAGGGGGCAATGAGCAGTTCTTC.

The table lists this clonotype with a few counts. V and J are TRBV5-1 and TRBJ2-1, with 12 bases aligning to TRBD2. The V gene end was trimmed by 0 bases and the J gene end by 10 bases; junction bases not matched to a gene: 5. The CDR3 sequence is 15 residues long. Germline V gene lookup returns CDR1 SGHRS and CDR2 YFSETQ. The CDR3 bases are TGCGCCAGCAGCTTGGAGAGACTAGCGGGAGAAGAGCAGTTCTTC. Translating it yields CASSLERLAGEEQFF. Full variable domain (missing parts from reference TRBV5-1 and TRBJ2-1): KAGVTQTPRYLIKTRGQQVTLSCSPISGHRSVSWYQQTPGQGLQFLFEYFSETQRNKGNFPGRFSGRQFSNSRSEMNVSTLELGDSALYLCASSLERLAGEEQFFGPGTRLTVL.

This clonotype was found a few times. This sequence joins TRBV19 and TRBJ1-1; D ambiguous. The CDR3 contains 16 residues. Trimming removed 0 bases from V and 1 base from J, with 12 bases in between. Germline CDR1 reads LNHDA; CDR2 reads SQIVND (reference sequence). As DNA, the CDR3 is TGTGCCAGTAGTATAGATCCCCGGCGGGGGAACACTGAAGCTTTCTTT. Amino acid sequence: CASSIDPRRGNTEAFF.